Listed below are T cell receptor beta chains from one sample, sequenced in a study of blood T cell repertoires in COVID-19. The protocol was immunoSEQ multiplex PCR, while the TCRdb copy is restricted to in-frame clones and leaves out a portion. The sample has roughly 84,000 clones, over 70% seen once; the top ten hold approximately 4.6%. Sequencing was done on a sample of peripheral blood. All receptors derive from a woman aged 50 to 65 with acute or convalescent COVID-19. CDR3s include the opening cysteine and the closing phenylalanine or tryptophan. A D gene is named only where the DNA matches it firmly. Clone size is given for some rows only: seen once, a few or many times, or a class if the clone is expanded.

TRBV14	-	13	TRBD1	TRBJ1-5	TGTGCCAGCAGCCCTGGACAGGCTCAGCCCCAGCATTTT	CASSPGQAQPQHF
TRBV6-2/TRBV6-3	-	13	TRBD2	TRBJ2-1	TGTGCCAGCAGTAGCGGGGCTTACAATGAGCAGTTCTTC	CASSSGAYNEQFF
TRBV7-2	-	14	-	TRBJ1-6	TGTGCCAGCAGCTTAGCCAGGGAAAGTTCACCCCTCCACTTT	CASSLARESSPLHF
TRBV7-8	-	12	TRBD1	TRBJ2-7	TGTGCCAGCAGACCCTCAGGGGGCGAGCAGTACTTC	CASRPSGGEQYF
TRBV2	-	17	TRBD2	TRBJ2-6	TGTGCCAGCAGTGCCGCGGGGGGGACCTCTGGGGCCAACGTCCTGACTTTC	CASSAAGGTSGANVLTF
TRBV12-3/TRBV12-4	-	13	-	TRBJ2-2	TGTGCCAGCAAGGAGCGTAACACCGGGGAGCTGTTTTTT	CASKERNTGELFF
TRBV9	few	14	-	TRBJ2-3	TGTGCCAGCAGCGTCCAGGGGAGCACAGATACGCAGTATTTT	CASSVQGSTDTQYF
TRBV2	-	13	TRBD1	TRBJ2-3	TGTGCCAGCAGTGAAGCCCGAGGGGGCGCGCAGTATTTT	CASSEARGGAQYF
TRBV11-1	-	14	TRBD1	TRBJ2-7	TGTGCCAGCAGCTATTCGGGACAGCGATCATTTCAGTACTTC	CASSYSGQRSFQYF
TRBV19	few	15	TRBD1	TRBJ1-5	TGTGCCAGTAGTGGAAGGACAGGGGGCAATCAGCCCCAGCATTTT	CASSGRTGGNQPQHF
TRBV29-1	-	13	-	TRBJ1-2	TGCAGCGTTGTATTAAAGGGGAACTATGGCTACACCTTC	CSVVLKGNYGYTF
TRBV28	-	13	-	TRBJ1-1	TGTGCCAGCACCGGGGGTTTCGGCACTGAAGCTTTCTTT	CASTGGFGTEAFF
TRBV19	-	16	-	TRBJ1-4	TGTGCCAGTAGTAGTGTCACGGGGGCAACTAATGAAAAACTGTTTTTT	CASSSVTGATNEKLFF
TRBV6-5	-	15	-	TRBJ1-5	TGTGCCAGCAGTCCCTTCCAGGGTCGTGGTCAGCCCCAGCATTTT	CASSPFQGRGQPQHF
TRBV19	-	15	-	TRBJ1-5	TGTGCCAGTAGTATAGCGCGAGGGTCCAATCAGCCCCAGCATTTT	CASSIARGSNQPQHF
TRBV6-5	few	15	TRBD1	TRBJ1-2	TGTGCCAGCAGCCCGTACCAGGGGGCGGGCTATGGCTACACCTTC	CASSPYQGAGYGYTF
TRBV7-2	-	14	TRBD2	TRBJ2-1	TGTGCCAGCAGCTCTCAGCGGGGACACAATGAGCAGTTCTTC	CASSSQRGHNEQFF
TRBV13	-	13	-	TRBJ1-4	TGTGCCAGCACAGACTCACGCGGTGAAAAACTGTTTTTT	CASTDSRGEKLFF
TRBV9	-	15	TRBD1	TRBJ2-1	TGTGCCAGCAGCGTAGCTCCGGACAGGTACAATGAGCAGTTCTTC	CASSVAPDRYNEQFF
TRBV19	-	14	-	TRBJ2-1	TGTGCCAGTACCCAAGGGGGGGACTACAATGAGCAGTTCTTC	CASTQGGDYNEQFF
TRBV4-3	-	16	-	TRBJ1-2	TGCGCCAGCAGCCAAGATCCCATAGCGGGCGTCTATGGCTACACCTTC	CASSQDPIAGVYGYTF
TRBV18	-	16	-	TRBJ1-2	TGTGCCAGCTCACCACCGTCGGGGCCCGCGGGGAAGGGCTACACCTTC	CASSPPSGPAGKGYTF
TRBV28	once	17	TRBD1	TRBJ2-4	TGTGCCAGCAGTCCTTGGACAGGGGAGCTAGCCAAAAACATTCAGTACTTC	CASSPWTGELAKNIQYF
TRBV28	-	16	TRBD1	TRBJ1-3	TGTGCCAGCAGTACGACAGGGGGCGCATATGGAAACACCATATATTTT	CASSTTGGAYGNTIYF
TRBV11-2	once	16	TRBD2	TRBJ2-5	TGTGCCAGCAGTCCCGGACTAGCGGGGGTGGGAGAGACCCAGTACTTC	CASSPGLAGVGETQYF
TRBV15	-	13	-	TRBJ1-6	TGTGCCACCAGCAGACAGGGAACTTCACCCCTCCACTTT	CATSRQGTSPLHF
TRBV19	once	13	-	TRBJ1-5	TGTGCCAGTAGTATCAGGGTGGGTCAGCCCCAGCATTTT	CASSIRVGQPQHF
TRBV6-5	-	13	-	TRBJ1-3	TGTGCCAGCACTTCAGGGGCCCGGGGCACCATATATTTT	CASTSGARGTIYF
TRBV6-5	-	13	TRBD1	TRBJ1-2	TGTGCCAGCAGCGAGACAGGGTTCTATGGCTACACCTTC	CASSETGFYGYTF
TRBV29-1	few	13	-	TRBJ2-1	TGCAGCGTTGAGTTGTTCCAGGGAGGTGAGCAGTTCTTC	CSVELFQGGEQFF
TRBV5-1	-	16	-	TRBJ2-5	TGCGCCAGCAGCTTTGTCGGTAGCCAGTACCAAGAGACCCAGTACTTC	CASSFVGSQYQETQYF